The clone carrying this TCR beta chain was found many times. Its antigen is unknown. Noted time point: patch test 3, about 24 weeks after DPC sensitization. Treatment reported: therapeutic diphenylcyclopropenone sensitization with weekly scalp DPC. Alopecia patients deemed DPC-suitable, aged 18 to 70, excluding pregnancy. These data belong to a study of human T cells and chemical hapten exposure. Study summary: Alopecia areata, totalis and universalis patients, mostly female, were included.

TCRdb used MiXCR to reprocess the RACE reads, holding one entry per CDR3 protein. In the table there are tens of thousands of distinct CDR3 sequences, 10% to 15% of which are singletons. General observations from the study: Patch test score was positively correlated with the counts of PT1 expanded TCRs. Unchanged with DPC sensitization were TCRs above 1 in 1000 frequency.

This receptor was taken from a woman aged 50 to 65 with alopecia areata. Some clones in this sample may be carry-over from other donors' samples. The material was whole blood, obtained in connection with sensitization to the hapten diphenylcyclopropenone (DPC).

The CDR3 region has the DNA TGTGCCAGCAGCCAAGATACCACTACTAGCGGGAAGGTCACCGGGGAGCTGTTTTTT. Protein product: CASSQDTTTSGKVTGELFF. J is TRBJ2-2 and V is TRBV4-2, with 10 bases aligning to TRBD2. Germline V gives CDR1 LGHNA, CDR2 YNFKEQ. The ends lost 0 bases at V and 4 bases at J; junction bases unmatched: 11. The CDR3 consists of 19 residues.